The clone carrying this TCR beta chain has more than one count but fewer than ten. The sample belongs to a study of T cells in Graves' hyperthyroidism and ophthalmopathy. Looked up from germline, CDR1 is SGHRS and CDR2 is YFSETQ. V shed 6 bases and J 6 bases; nucleotides not matched to a gene: 20. This CDR3 has 18 amino acids. Regions amplified from RNA transcripts were the TCR beta CDR3 regions. Using the HTBI primer set, a first-round RT-PCR was run on the TCR CDR3. One entry per CDR3 protein results from TCRdb running MiXCR on the multiplex PCR reads. There are around 560,000 distinct CDR3 sequences in the sample; 15% to 20% occur only once, and about 17% lies in the top ten.

The V call is TRBV5-1, the J call TRBJ2-5; 10 nucleotides align to TRBD1. This clonotype was obtained from a woman aged 18-29 years with Graves' hyperthyroidism. What was sequenced was blood. As DNA, the CDR3 is TGCGCCAGCACAAAACTCCCAGAGACAGGGGGCAGCCTCCAGACCCAGTACTTC. Protein product: CASTKLPETGGSLQTQYF. Complete variable domain (other parts from reference TRBV5-1 and TRBJ2-5): KAGVTQTPRYLIKTRGQQVTLSCSPISGHRSVSWYQQTPGQGLQFLFEYFSETQRNKGNFPGRFSGRQFSNSRSEMNVSTLELGDSALYLCASTKLPETGGSLQTQYFGPGTRLLVL.